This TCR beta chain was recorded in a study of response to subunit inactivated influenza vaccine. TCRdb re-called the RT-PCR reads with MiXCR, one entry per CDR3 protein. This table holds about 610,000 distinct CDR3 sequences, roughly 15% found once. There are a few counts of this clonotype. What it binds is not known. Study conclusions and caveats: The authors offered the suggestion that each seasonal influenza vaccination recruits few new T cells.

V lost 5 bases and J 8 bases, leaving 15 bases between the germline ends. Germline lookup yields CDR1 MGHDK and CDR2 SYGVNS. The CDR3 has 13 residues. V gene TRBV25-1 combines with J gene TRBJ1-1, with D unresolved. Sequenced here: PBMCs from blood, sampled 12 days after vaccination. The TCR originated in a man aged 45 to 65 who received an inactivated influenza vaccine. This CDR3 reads CASSHMKSREAFF. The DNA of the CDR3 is TGTGCCAGCAGTCACATGAAGTCAAGGGAAGCTTTCTTT.